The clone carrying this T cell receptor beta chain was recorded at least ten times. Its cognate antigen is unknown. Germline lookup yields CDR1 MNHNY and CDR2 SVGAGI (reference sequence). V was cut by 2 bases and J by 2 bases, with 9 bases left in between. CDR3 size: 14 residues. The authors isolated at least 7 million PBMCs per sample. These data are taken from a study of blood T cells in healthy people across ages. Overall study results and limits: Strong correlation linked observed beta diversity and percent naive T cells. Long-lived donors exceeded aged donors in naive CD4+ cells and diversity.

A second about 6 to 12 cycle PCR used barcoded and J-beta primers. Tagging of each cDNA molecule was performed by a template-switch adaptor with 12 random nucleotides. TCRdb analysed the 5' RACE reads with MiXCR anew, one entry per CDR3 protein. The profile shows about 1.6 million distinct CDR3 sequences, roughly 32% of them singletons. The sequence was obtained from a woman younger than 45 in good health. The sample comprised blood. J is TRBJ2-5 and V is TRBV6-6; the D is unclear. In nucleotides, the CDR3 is TGTGCCAGCAGTTACCTTCTTGGACAAGAGACCCAGTACTTC. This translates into CASSYLLGQETQYF.